Shown below are 17 T cell receptor beta chains from a single sample sequenced in a study of cytomegalovirus exposure and HLA in healthy donors. Researchers ran the PCR with 60 Vbeta and 13 Jbeta primers. Repertoires were generated with immunoSEQ multiplex PCR, while TCRdb's copy carries only in-frame clones and drops some. The sample table includes 180,000 or so clones. Sequenced sample: PBMCs. These receptors came from a boy under 18 in good health and CMV-seronegative.

The chain combines TRBV6-5 with TRBJ2-1, with TRBD1 identical over 7 bases. V shed 1 base, J shed 9 bases, and the junction held 3 bases outside the gene matches. Germline V CDR1 and CDR2: MNHEY, SVGAGI. The CDR3 extends over 13 amino acids. The CDR3 DNA reads TGTGCCAGCAGTTACTGGGGACAGAGTGAGCAGTTCTTC. Protein: CASSYWGQSEQFF.

V and J are TRBV27 and TRBJ2-2; perhaps TRBD1 as D (6 bases). CDR3 size: 16 residues. Between the trimmed V and J ends, which lost 1 base and 6 bases, there was a span of 15 bases. Germline V gene data show CDR1 as MNHEY and CDR2 as SMNVEV (reference sequence). The CDR3 loop reads CASSLWGPRFAGELFF. The CDR3 nucleotides are TGTGCCAGCAGTTTATGGGGGCCAAGATTCGCCGGGGAGCTGTTTTTT.

This chain uses TRBV28 with TRBJ1-5; D remains unclear. This CDR3 is built from 12 residues. The V end was cut by 8 bases, the J end by 4 bases, with 9 bases between. Per the germline V gene, CDR1 is MDHEN and CDR2 is SYDVKM. CDR3 nucleotide sequence: TGTGCCAGCTCCGGAGTAAATCAGCCCCAGCATTTT. Translation: CASSGVNQPQHF. The entire variable domain, with the rest obtained from reference TRBV28 and TRBJ1-5, is as follows: DVKVTQSSRYLVKRTGEKVFLECVQDMDHENMFWYRQDPGLGLRLIYFSYDVKMKEKGDIPEGYSVSREKKERFSLILESASTNQTSMYLCASSGVNQPQHFGDGTRLSIL.

This rearrangement joins TRBV9 to TRBJ1-1, with 7 bases fitting TRBD1. Germline CDR1 and CDR2: SGDLS and YYNGEE. The CDR3 length is 13 residues. V shed 3 bases, J shed 7 bases, and the junction held 6 bases outside the gene matches. The CDR3 DNA is TGTGCCAGCAGCGCGCGGGACAGTCGTGAAGCTTTCTTT. This codes for CASSARDSREAFF. The whole variable domain, filled in from reference TRBV9 and TRBJ1-1, reads DSGVTQTPKHLITATGQRVTLRCSPRSGDLSVYWYQQSLDQGLQFLIQYYNGEERAKGNILERFSAQQFPDLHSELNLSSLELGDSALYFCASSARDSREAFFGQGTRLTVV.

The chain joins TRBV27 to TRBJ1-5; D is unclear. The CDR3 contains 13 residues. Trimming cost V 2 bases and J 3 bases, with 5 bases left between them. CDR1 and CDR2 from the germline V gene are MNHEY and SMNVEV (reference sequence). CDR3 sequence (DNA): TGTGCCAGCAGTTTAGTCTACAATCAGCCCCAGCATTTT. This codes for CASSLVYNQPQHF.

The rearrangement uses TRBV5-4 and TRBJ2-2; 8 bases agree with TRBD2. The ends lost 2 bases at V and 7 bases at J; junction bases unmatched: 4. Germline V CDR1 and CDR2: SGHNT, YYREEE (reference sequence). The length of the CDR3 is 14 residues. The CDR3 region is CASSFSGGVGELFF. DNA of the CDR3: TGTGCCAGCAGCTTCTCCGGGGGGGTCGGGGAGCTGTTTTTT.

The chain combines TRBV28 with TRBJ1-1; 10 nucleotides align to TRBD1. With 5 bases clipped from V and 3 bases from J, the junction kept 12 bases outside the gene matches. Per germline, CDR1 MDHEN and CDR2 SYDVKM. The CDR3 runs to 17 residues. This CDR3 reads CASSPATWTGGDTEAFF. CDR3 nucleotide sequence: TGTGCCAGCAGTCCCGCGACCTGGACAGGGGGGGACACTGAAGCTTTCTTT.

The chain links TRBV6-1 to TRBJ1-2; D remains ambiguous. The germline CDR1 and CDR2 sequences are MNHNS and SASEGT. The ends were cut back, 3 bases at V and 4 bases at J, with 15 bases in the middle. The CDR3 extends over 15 amino acids. CDR3 in amino acids: CASSDMRVRGYGYTF. As DNA, the CDR3 is TGTGCCAGCAGTGATATGAGGGTTCGGGGCTATGGCTACACCTTC.

The J gene is TRBJ2-5, the V gene TRBV6-5; TRBD2 matches 7 bases. The length of the CDR3 is 12 residues. Germline loops: CDR1 MNHEY, CDR2 SVGAGI. Trimming at V came to 6 bases and at J to 5 bases, leaving 3 bases not matched to a gene. The CDR3 spells CASRTSTETQYF. The CDR3 DNA sequence: TGTGCCAGCAGGACTAGCACCGAGACCCAGTACTTC.

This sequence joins TRBV2 and TRBJ1-5; D gene uncertain. From germline, CDR1 is SNHLY and CDR2 FYNNEI. This CDR3 is built from 14 residues. Trimming stripped 10 bases from V and 2 bases from J, with 15 bases between. The CDR3 DNA reads as TGTGCCACCCGGGAGGGTCTCGGCAATCAGCCCCAGCATTTT. Protein sequence: CATREGLGNQPQHF.

The chain joins TRBV20-1 to TRBJ2-5, with a possible D match to TRBD2 (6 bases). Between the trimmed V and J ends, which lost 6 bases and 5 bases, there was a span of 7 bases. CDR3 length: 10 amino acids. CDR1 and CDR2 (germline): DFQATT, SNEGSKA (reference sequence). CDR3 residues: CSAGGETQYF. The CDR3 nucleotides read TGCAGTGCGGGGGGTGAGACCCAGTACTTC.

For the CDR3, the DNA is TGTGCCAGCAGCCTGCGGCCCCGAGGCATGAACACTGAAGCTTTCTTT. As protein: CASSLRPRGMNTEAFF. The chain has TRBV7-9 and TRBJ1-1, with D uncertain. The CDR3 has 16 residues. The germline CDR1 and CDR2 sequences are SEHNR and FQNEAQ (reference sequence). The ends were cut back, 5 bases at V and 0 bases at J, with 16 bases in the middle. Together with reference TRBV7-9 and TRBJ1-1, the CDR3 gives the full variable domain: DTGVSQNPRHKITKRGQNVTFRCDPISEHNRLYWYRQTLGQGPEFLTYFQNEAQLEKSRLLSDRFSAERPKGSFSTLEIQRTEQGDSAMYLCASSLRPRGMNTEAFFGQGTRLTVV.

J is TRBJ2-1 and V is TRBV7-6; tentative D call: TRBD1 (5 bases). CDR1 SGHVS and CDR2 FNYEAQ come from the germline V gene. This CDR3 is built from 13 residues. Trimming pared 4 bases from V and 7 bases from J, leaving 11 bases between. The CDR3 DNA reads TGTGCCAGCAGCTATGACAGAGCTAATGAGCAGTTCTTC. Translating it yields CASSYDRANEQFF. The full variable domain, rest sourced from reference TRBV7-6 and TRBJ2-1, is GAGVSQSPRYKVTKRGQDVALRCDPISGHVSLYWYRQALGQGPEFLTYFNYEAQQDKSGLPNDRFSAERPEGSISTLTIQRTEQRDSAMYRCASSYDRANEQFFGPGTRLTVL.

The genes are TRBV10-3 and TRBJ1-1; perhaps TRBD1 as D (5 bases). The ends were cut back, 6 bases at V and 0 bases at J, with 8 bases in the middle. This CDR3 region has 13 residues. The germline gives CDR1 ENHRY, CDR2 SYGVKD. The CDR3 nucleotides read TGTGCCATCAGGACAGAGATGAACACTGAAGCTTTCTTT. This gives the protein CAIRTEMNTEAFF.

The rearrangement uses TRBV11-3 and TRBJ2-7; maybe TRBD1 (5 bases). Trimming cost V 5 bases and J 2 bases, with 13 bases left between them. The V gene's germline CDR1 is SGHNT and CDR2 YENEEA. The CDR3 sequence is 14 residues long. The CDR3: CASSQDKAPYEQYF. The CDR3 DNA follows: TGTGCCAGCAGCCAGGACAAGGCCCCCTACGAGCAGTACTTC. Supplemented by reference TRBV11-3 and TRBJ2-7, the full variable domain reads EAGVVQSPRYKIIEKKQPVAFWCNPISGHNTLYWYLQNLGQGPELLIRYENEEAVDDSQLPKDRFSAERLKGVDSTLKIQPAELGDSAVYLCASSQDKAPYEQYFGPGTRLTVT.

The gene calls are TRBV6-1 and TRBJ2-4; 7 bases agree with TRBD1. This CDR3 contains 13 residues. CDR1 is MNHNS, CDR2 SASEGT, per germline. With 6 bases clipped from V and 4 bases from J, the junction kept 3 bases outside the gene matches. The CDR3 nucleotides read TGTGCCAGCAGCTCGGGACAGAAAAACATTCAGTACTTC. Amino acids: CASSSGQKNIQYF.

CDR3 DNA: TGTGCCAGCAGGGGCGTGTCCGGGGCCAACGTCCTGACTTTC. As protein: CASRGVSGANVLTF. The chain carries TRBV2 and TRBJ2-6; no clear D. CDR1 is SNHLY, CDR2 FYNNEI, per germline. Between the trimmed V and J ends, which lost 6 bases and 4 bases, there was a span of 10 bases. The CDR3 is made up of 14 amino acids. The full variable domain, its missing parts supplied by reference TRBV2 and TRBJ2-6, is EPEVTQTPSHQVTQMGQEVILRCVPISNHLYFYWYRQILGQKVEFLVSFYNNEISEKSEIFDDQFSVERPDGSNFTLKIRSTKLEDSAMYFCASRGVSGANVLTFGAGSRLTVL.